This TCR beta chain comes out of a study of blood T cell repertoires in COVID-19. About the research overall: Samples representing acute and convalescent COVID-19 were sourced from the United States, Italy and Spain. PBMCs, B-cell-depleted T cells, or T cells provided the cDNA or gDNA that made up the material.

TCRdb keeps only in-frame clones here, not all; method: immunoSEQ multiplex PCR. The sample has some 130,000 clones, around 87% seen once. V was shortened by 6 bases and J by 3 bases, with 11 bases between the two germline ends. The CDR3 is made up of 13 amino acids. Germline CDR1 and CDR2: MNHEY and SVGAGI. The chain has TRBV6-5 and TRBJ1-2; tentatively, D is TRBD1 (6 bases). Sequences were obtained from peripheral blood. The origin of this receptor is a woman in her sixties with acute or convalescent COVID-19. Written as DNA, the CDR3 is TGTGCCAGCAGCGAGACAGGATACTATGGCTACACCTTC. This gives the protein CASSETGYYGYTF.